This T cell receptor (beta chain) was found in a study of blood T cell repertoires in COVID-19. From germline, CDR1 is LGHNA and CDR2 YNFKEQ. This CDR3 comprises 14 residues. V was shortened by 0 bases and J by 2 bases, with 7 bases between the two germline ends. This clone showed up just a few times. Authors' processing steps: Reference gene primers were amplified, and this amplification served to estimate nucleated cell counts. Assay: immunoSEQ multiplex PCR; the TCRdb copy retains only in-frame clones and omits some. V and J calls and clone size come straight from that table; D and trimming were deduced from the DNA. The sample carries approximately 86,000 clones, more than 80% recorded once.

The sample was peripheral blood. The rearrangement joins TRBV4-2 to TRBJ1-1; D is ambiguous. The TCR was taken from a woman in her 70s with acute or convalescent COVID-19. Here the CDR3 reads CASSQDRVNTEAFF. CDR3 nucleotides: TGTGCCAGCAGCCAAGATCGAGTAAACACTGAAGCTTTCTTT.